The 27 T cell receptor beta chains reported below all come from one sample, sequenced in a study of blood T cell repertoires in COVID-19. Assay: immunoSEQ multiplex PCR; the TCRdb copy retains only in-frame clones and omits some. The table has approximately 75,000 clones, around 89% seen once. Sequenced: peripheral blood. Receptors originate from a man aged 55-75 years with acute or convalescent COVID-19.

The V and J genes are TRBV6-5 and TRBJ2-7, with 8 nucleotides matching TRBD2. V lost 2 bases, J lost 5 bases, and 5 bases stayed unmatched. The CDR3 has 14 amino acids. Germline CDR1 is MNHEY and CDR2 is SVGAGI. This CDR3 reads CASSYDGRVHEQYF. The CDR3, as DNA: TGTGCCAGCAGTTACGACGGGAGGGTACACGAGCAGTACTTC.

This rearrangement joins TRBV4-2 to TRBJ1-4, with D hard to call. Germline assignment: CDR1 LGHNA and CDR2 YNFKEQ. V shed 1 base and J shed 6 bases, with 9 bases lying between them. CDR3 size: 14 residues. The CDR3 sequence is CASSQVTDDEKLFF. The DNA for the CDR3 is TGTGCCAGCAGCCAAGTCACAGATGATGAAAAACTGTTTTTT.

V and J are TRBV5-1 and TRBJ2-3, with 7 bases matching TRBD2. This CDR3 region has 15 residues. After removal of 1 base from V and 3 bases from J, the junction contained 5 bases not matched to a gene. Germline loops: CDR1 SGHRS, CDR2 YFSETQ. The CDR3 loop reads CASSLPGGRTDTQYF. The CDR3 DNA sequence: TGCGCCAGCAGCTTGCCCGGGGGGAGGACAGATACGCAGTATTTT.

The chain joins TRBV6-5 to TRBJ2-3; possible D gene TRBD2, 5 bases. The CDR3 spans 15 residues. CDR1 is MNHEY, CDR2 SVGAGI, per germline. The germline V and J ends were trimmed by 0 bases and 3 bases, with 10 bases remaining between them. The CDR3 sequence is CASSYSGMSTDTQYF. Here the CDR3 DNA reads TGTGCCAGCAGTTACTCCGGGATGTCTACAGATACGCAGTATTTT.

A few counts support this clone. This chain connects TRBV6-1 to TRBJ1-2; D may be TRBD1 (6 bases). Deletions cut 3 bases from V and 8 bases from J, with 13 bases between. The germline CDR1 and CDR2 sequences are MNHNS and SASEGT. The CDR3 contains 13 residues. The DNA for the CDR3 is TGTGCCAGCAGTGAGGGCGGGGGGCTCGGCTACACCTTC. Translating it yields CASSEGGGLGYTF.

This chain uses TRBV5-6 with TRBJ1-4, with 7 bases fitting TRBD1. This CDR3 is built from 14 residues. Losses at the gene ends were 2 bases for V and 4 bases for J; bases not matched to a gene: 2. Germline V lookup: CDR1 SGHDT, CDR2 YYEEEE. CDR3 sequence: CASSFDRVNEKLFF. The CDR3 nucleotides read TGTGCCAGCAGCTTCGACAGGGTTAATGAAAAACTGTTTTTT.

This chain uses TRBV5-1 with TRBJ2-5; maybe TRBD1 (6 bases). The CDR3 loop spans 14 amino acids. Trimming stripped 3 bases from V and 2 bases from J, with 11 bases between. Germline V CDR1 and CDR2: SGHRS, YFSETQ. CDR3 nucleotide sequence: TGCGCCAGCAGCTGGAATACAGGGCAAGAGACCCAGTACTTC. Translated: CASSWNTGQETQYF.

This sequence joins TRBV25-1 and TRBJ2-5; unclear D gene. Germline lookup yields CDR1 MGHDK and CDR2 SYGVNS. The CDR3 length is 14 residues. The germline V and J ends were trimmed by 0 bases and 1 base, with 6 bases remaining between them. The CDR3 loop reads CASSEYQIQETQYF. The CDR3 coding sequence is TGTGCCAGCAGTGAATATCAGATCCAAGAGACCCAGTACTTC.

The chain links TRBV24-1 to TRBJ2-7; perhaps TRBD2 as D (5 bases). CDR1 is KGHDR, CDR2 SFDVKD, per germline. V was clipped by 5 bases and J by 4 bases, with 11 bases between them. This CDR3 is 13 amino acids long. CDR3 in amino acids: CATSAGNWYEQYF. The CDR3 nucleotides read TGTGCCACCAGTGCCGGGAATTGGTACGAGCAGTACTTC.

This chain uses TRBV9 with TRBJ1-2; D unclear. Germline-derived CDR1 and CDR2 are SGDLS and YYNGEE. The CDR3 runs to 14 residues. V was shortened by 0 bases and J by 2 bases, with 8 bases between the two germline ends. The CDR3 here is CASSVEAANYGYTF. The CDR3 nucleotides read TGTGCCAGCAGCGTAGAGGCAGCGAACTATGGCTACACCTTC.

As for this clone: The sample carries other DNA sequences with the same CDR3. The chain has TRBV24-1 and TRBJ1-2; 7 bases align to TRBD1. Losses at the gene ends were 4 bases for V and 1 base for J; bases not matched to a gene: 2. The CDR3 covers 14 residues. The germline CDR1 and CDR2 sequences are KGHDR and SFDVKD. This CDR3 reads CATSEGTVNYGYTF. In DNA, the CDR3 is TGTGCCACCAGTGAGGGGACAGTTAACTATGGCTACACCTTC.

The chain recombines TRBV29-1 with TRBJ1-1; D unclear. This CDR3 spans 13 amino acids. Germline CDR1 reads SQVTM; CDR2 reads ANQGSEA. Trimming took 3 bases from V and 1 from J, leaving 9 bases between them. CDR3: CSVEERENTEAFF. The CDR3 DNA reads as TGCAGCGTTGAGGAGCGGGAGAACACTGAAGCTTTCTTT.

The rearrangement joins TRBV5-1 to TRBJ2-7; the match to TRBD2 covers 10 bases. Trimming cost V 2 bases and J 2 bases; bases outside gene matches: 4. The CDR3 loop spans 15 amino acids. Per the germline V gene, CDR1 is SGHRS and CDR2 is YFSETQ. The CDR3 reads CASSLQAGGPYEQYF. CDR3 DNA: TGCGCCAGCAGCTTACAAGCGGGAGGGCCCTACGAGCAGTACTTC.

CDR3 in DNA: TGCGCCAGCAGCTTGGTGGGACAGGTGCATAATGAAAAACTGTTTTTT. Its translation is CASSLVGQVHNEKLFF. This sequence joins TRBV5-1 and TRBJ1-4; 8 bases fit TRBD1. CDR1 is SGHRS and CDR2 is YFSETQ in the germline V gene. V shed 0 bases and J 4 bases; nucleotides not matched to a gene: 5. CDR3 length: 16 residues.

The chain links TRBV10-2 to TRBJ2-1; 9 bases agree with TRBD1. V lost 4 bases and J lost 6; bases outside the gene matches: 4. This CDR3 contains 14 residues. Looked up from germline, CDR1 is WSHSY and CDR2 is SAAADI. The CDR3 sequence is CASSGDRVANEQFF. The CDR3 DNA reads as TGCGCCAGCAGTGGGGACAGGGTGGCCAATGAGCAGTTCTTC.

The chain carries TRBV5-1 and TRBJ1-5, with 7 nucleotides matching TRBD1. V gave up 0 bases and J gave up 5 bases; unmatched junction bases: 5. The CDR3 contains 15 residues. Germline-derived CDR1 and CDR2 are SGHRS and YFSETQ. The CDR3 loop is CASSLGGGGDQPQHF. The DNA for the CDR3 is TGCGCCAGCAGCTTGGGTGGAGGGGGCGATCAGCCCCAGCATTTT. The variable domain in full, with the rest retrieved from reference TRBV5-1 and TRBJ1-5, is KAGVTQTPRYLIKTRGQQVTLSCSPISGHRSVSWYQQTPGQGLQFLFEYFSETQRNKGNFPGRFSGRQFSNSRSEMNVSTLELGDSALYLCASSLGGGGDQPQHFGDGTRLSIL.

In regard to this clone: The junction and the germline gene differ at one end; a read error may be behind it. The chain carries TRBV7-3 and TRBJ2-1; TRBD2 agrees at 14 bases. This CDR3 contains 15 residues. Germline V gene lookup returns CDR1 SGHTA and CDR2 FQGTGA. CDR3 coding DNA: TGTGCCAGCAGCAGGGGACTAGCGGGAGACAATAAGCAGTTCTTC. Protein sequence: CASSRGLAGDNKQFF.

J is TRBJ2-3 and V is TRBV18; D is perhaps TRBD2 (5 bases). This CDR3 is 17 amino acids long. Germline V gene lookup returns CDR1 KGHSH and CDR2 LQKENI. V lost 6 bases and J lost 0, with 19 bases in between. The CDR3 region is CASSQNGRRLSTDTQYF. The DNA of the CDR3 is TGTGCCAGCTCCCAAAACGGGCGGAGGCTTAGCACAGATACGCAGTATTTT.

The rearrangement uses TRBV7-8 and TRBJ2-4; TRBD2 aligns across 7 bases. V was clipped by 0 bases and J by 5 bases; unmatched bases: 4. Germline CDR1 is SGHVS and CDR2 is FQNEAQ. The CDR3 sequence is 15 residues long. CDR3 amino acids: CASSLAGGPENIQYF. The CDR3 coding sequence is TGTGCCAGCAGCTTAGCGGGAGGGCCCGAAAACATTCAGTACTTC.

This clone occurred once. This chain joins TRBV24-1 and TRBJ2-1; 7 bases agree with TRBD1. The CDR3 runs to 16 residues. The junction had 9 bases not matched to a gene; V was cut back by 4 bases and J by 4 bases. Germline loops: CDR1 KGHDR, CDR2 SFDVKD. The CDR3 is CATSDPTTGTYNEQFF. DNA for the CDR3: TGTGCCACCAGTGACCCCACGACAGGGACGTACAATGAGCAGTTCTTC.

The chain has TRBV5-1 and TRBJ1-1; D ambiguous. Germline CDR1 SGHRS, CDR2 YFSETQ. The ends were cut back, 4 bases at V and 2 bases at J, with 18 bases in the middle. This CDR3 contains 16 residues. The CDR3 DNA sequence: TGCGCCAGCAGCCCCCTTTCTGGACTGGCAAACACTGAAGCTTTCTTT. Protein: CASSPLSGLANTEAFF.

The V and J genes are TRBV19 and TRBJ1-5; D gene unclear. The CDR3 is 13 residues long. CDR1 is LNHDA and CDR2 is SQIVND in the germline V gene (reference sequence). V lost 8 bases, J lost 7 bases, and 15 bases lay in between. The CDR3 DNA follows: TGTGCCAGTTCGCGAGGAGTGCGACAGCCCCAGCATTTT. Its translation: CASSRGVRQPQHF.

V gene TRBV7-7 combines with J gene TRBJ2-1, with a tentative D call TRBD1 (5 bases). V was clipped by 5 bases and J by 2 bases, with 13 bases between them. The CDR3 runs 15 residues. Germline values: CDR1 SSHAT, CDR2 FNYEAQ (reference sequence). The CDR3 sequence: CASSQGREAYNEQFF. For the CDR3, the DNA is TGTGCCAGCAGCCAAGGCAGGGAAGCCTACAATGAGCAGTTCTTC.

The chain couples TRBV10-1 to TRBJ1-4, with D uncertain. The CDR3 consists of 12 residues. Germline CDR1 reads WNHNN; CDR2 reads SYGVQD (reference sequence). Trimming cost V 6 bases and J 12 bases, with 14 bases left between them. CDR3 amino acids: CASRLSVAELFF. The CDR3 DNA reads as TGCGCCAGCAGGCTCTCGGTCGCGGAACTGTTTTTT.

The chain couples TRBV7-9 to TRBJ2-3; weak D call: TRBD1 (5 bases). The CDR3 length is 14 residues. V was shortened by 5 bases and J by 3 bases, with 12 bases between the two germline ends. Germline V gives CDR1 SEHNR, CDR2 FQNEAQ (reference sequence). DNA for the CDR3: TGTGCCAGCAGCCCGCAAGGGGTAACAGATACGCAGTATTTT. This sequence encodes CASSPQGVTDTQYF.

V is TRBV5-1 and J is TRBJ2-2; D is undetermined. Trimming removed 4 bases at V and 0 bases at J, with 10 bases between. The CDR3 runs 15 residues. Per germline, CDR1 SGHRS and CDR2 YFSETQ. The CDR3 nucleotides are TGCGCCAGCAGCATGGAAACTTCGAACACCGGGGAGCTGTTTTTT. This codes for CASSMETSNTGELFF. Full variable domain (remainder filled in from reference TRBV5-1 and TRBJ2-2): KAGVTQTPRYLIKTRGQQVTLSCSPISGHRSVSWYQQTPGQGLQFLFEYFSETQRNKGNFPGRFSGRQFSNSRSEMNVSTLELGDSALYLCASSMETSNTGELFFGEGSRLTVL.

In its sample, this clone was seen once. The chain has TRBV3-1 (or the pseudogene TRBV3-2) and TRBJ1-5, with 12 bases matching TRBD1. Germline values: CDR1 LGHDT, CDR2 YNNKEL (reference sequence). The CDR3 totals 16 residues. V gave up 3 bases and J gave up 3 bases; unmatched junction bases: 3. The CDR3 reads CASSQGTGGTNQPQHF. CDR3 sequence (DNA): TGTGCCAGCAGCCAGGGGACAGGGGGCACCAATCAGCCCCAGCATTTT.